These T cell receptor beta chains were read from a single sample in a study of blood T cells in healthy people across ages. TCRdb itself ran the 5' RACE reads through MiXCR, one entry per CDR3 protein. The profile shows over a million distinct CDR3 sequences, roughly 40% of them singletons. The sequencing sample was made of blood. The receptors were gathered from a woman aged 18-29 years in good health. The CDR3 runs from the conserved cysteine through the conserved F or W. The D gene is left open where the match is weak. Rows give clone size only sometimes, using once, few, many, or a class for an expanded clone.

j_call	v_call	clone_size	d_call	cdr3_nt	cdr3_aa
TRBJ2-5	TRBV6-5	-	-	TGTGCCAGCAGTTACTCGATGGGTCAGGACTATCAAGAGACCCAGTACTTC	CASSYSMGQDYQETQYF
TRBJ2-3	TRBV5-1	-	-	TGCGCCAGCAGTGGTGAAGGGGAGATGACAGATACGCAGTATTTT	CASSGEGEMTDTQYF
TRBJ2-5	TRBV12-3/TRBV12-4	-	-	TGTGCCAGCAGTAGTGACACGTCGGATGGGCAGTACTTC	CASSSDTSDGQYF
TRBJ2-2	TRBV5-1	-	-	TGCGCCAGCAGCTTGGGGCAGATCACCGGGGAGCTGTTTTTT	CASSLGQITGELFF
TRBJ2-1	TRBV27	-	-	TGTGCCGGCAGTTGGGGCGACCACTACAATGAGCAGTTCTTC	CAGSWGDHYNEQFF
TRBJ1-2	TRBV6-5	few	TRBD1	TGTGCCAGCAGTGAACCGGGACAGGGTCTGGGTGGCTACACCTTC	CASSEPGQGLGGYTF
TRBJ2-7	TRBV3-1	few	-	TGTGCCAGCAGCCCTTCGGGAGTCCCCTCCTACGAGCAGTACTTC	CASSPSGVPSYEQYF
TRBJ2-1	TRBV20-1	-	-	TGCAGTGCTCCTTATCAGGGAGCCAACAATGAGCAGTTCTTC	CSAPYQGANNEQFF
TRBJ1-4	TRBV12-3/TRBV12-4	once	-	TGTGCCAGCAGTTTTCTTTCGGATGAAAAACTGTTTTTT	CASSFLSDEKLFF
TRBJ2-7	TRBV6-5	-	-	TGTGCCAGCAGGCCTGGCGGGTACGAGCAGTACTTC	CASRPGGYEQYF
TRBJ2-5	TRBV2	-	TRBD2	TGTGCCAGCAGTGAGATTAGAGCGGGGGGGCGAGAGACCCAGTACTTC	CASSEIRAGGRETQYF
TRBJ2-5	TRBV6-1	-	-	TGTGCCAGCTATTTGGAGACCCAGTACTTC	CASYLETQYF
TRBJ2-3	TRBV29-1	few	TRBD1	TGCAGCGCCGCCGGGACAGGGATTAACTCCTTGAATACGCAGTATTTT	CSAAGTGINSLNTQYF
TRBJ2-3	TRBV28	many	TRBD1	TGTGCCAGCAGTCCCCTGACAGGGGGAACAGATACGCAGTATTTT	CASSPLTGGTDTQYF
TRBJ2-3	TRBV29-1	many	-	TGCAGCGTTGGGGCAGATACGCAGTATTTT	CSVGADTQYF
TRBJ2-1	TRBV20-1	-	TRBD2	TGCAGTGCTAGAACTAGCGGTAGCTCCCACAATGAGCAGTTCTTC	CSARTSGSSHNEQFF
TRBJ2-7	TRBV20-1	-	-	TGCAGTGCTAGGTTGGAGGGGCGAACCTACGAGCAGTACTTC	CSARLEGRTYEQYF
TRBJ2-4	TRBV6-6	once	TRBD2	TGTGCCAGCAGTTACGGACTAGCGGGGGGCCTAGCCAAAGACATTCAGTACTTC	CASSYGLAGGLAKDIQYF
TRBJ2-1	TRBV12-3/TRBV12-4	-	TRBD1	TGTGCCAGCAGCCGAGGGGGCTTCTACAATGAGCAGTTCTTC	CASSRGGFYNEQFF
TRBJ2-6	TRBV28	-	-	TGTGCCAGCAGCGACAGGTCCTCTGGGGCCAACGTCCTGACTTTC	CASSDRSSGANVLTF
TRBJ2-1	TRBV11-2	-	-	TGTGCCAGCAGCTTAGATCCCCTCTTAAACAATGAGCAGTTCTTC	CASSLDPLLNNEQFF
TRBJ1-1	TRBV6-5	-	-	TGTGCCAGCATTCCCGACGGAAGCGGGAACACTGAAGCTTTCTTT	CASIPDGSGNTEAFF
TRBJ2-1	TRBV5-1	few	TRBD2	TGCGCCAGCTCCAGCGGGGACCTCAATGAGCAGTTCTTC	CASSSGDLNEQFF
TRBJ2-7	TRBV5-1	-	TRBD2	TGCGCCAGCAGCGGGGGACTAGCGGGGCCCGGAAGCTACGAGCAGTACTTC	CASSGGLAGPGSYEQYF
TRBJ2-5	TRBV5-1	-	-	TGCGCCACCAACATGGGTGATCCACAAGAGACCCAGTACTTC	CATNMGDPQETQYF
TRBJ1-2	TRBV29-1	few	TRBD1	TGCAGCGTTGAAGAAGGGGACAGGGCTGGGGTGTATGGCTACACCTTC	CSVEEGDRAGVYGYTF
TRBJ2-7	TRBV6-4	few	TRBD1	TGTGCCAGCAGTGACAGGGGGCTCTACGAGCAGTACTTC	CASSDRGLYEQYF
TRBJ1-2	TRBV20-1	once	-	TGCAGTGCTAGACAGGACACCGTCTATGGCTACACCTTC	CSARQDTVYGYTF
TRBJ1-1	TRBV20-1	-	-	TGCAGTGCTAGAGTGGGGGCTTTGACTGAAGCTTTCTTT	CSARVGALTEAFF
TRBJ1-2	TRBV7-2	few	TRBD1	TGTGCCAGCAGCGCCGAGACAGGGTCGGGCTATGGCTACACCTTC	CASSAETGSGYGYTF
TRBJ2-1	TRBV25-1	many	-	TGTGCCAGCAGTCCTGGACGGAACTCCTACAATGAGCAGTTCTTC	CASSPGRNSYNEQFF
TRBJ2-7	TRBV6-1	-	-	TGTGCCAGCAGTGAAGGGAAGTATTACTACGAGCAGTACTTC	CASSEGKYYYEQYF
TRBJ2-1	TRBV20-1	-	TRBD2	TGCAGTGCTAGGGTCCCTAGCGGGAGTGGGAATGAGCAGTTCTTC	CSARVPSGSGNEQFF
TRBJ1-1	TRBV28	once	TRBD1	TGTGCCAGCAGCACACAGGGGGCTAGAGCTTTCTTT	CASSTQGARAFF
TRBJ2-7	TRBV5-1	-	-	TGCGCCAGCAGCTCCGGGGCCCTAGAACTCTACGAGCAGTACTTC	CASSSGALELYEQYF
TRBJ2-5	TRBV2	few	-	TGTGCCAGCACCCTCGACTCCATCCGCAGGGAGCAGTACTTC	CASTLDSIRREQYF
TRBJ1-5	TRBV20-1	-	-	TGCAGTGCTAGAATAGGTTCAGTACCGGACAGAAGCAATCAGCCCCAGCATTTT	CSARIGSVPDRSNQPQHF
TRBJ2-5	TRBV7-9	-	-	TGTGCCAGCAGCTTAGGGCAGGGGCCGTACTTC	CASSLGQGPYF
TRBJ2-1	TRBV24-1	once	TRBD2	TGTGCCACCAGTGATCCTAAAGCTAAGCGGGGCTCCTACAATGAGCAGTTCTTC	CATSDPKAKRGSYNEQFF
TRBJ1-1	TRBV15	-	-	TGTGCCACCAGCAGAAAGGGTGGCACTGAAGCTTTCTTT	CATSRKGGTEAFF
TRBJ1-4	TRBV30	-	-	TGTGCCTGGAACCCGGGGACTAATGAAAAACTGTTTTTT	CAWNPGTNEKLFF
TRBJ2-7	TRBV20-1	few	TRBD1	TGCAGTGCTAGAGAGGGCCACAGGGGCCCCTACGAGCAGTACTTC	CSAREGHRGPYEQYF
TRBJ1-2	TRBV6-5	-	-	TGTGCCAGCAGTTTAGACGCCAGGGGCAGCGTCTATGGCTACACCTTC	CASSLDARGSVYGYTF
TRBJ2-7	TRBV7-8	-	-	TGTGCCAGCAGCTTATACGCGGGAGACAGGGAGCCCTACGAGCAGTACTTC	CASSLYAGDREPYEQYF
TRBJ2-3	TRBV7-2	few	TRBD1	TGTGCCAGCAGCTTCCGGGACAGGGACACAGATACGCAGTATTTT	CASSFRDRDTDTQYF
TRBJ2-2	TRBV28	-	-	TGTGCCAGCAGTTTATATTCAGGGGGGGTGAACACCGGGGAGCTGTTTTTT	CASSLYSGGVNTGELFF
TRBJ2-3	TRBV6-5	few	-	TGTGCCAGCAGTTACATTGGCGATAGCACAGATACGCAGTATTTT	CASSYIGDSTDTQYF
TRBJ2-7	TRBV10-3	few	-	TGTGCCATCAGTGGCAGCGGGTGGTCCTACGAGCAGTACTTC	CAISGSGWSYEQYF
TRBJ1-2	TRBV20-1	few	TRBD1	TGCAGTGCTAAAGCGGGACAGGGGTCTAACTATGGCTACACCTTC	CSAKAGQGSNYGYTF
TRBJ2-5	TRBV3-1	few	-	TGTGCCAGCAGCCAGAGGGTGGACGAAGAGACCCAGTACTTC	CASSQRVDEETQYF
TRBJ2-5	TRBV14	few	TRBD1	TGTGCCAGCAGCCCTAGGACAGGGAGAGAGACCCAGTACTTC	CASSPRTGRETQYF